A selection of T cell receptor beta chains follows, all from one sample in a study of regulatory T cells in long-lasting Graves disease. TCRdb reprocessed the multiplex PCR reads with MiXCR, giving one entry per CDR3 protein. The repertoire holds around 250,000 distinct CDR3 sequences, 20% to 25% seen once, with approximately 15% in the top ten. Sequencing was performed on peripheral blood mononuclear cells (PBMCs), taken at new diagnosis, from a patient treated with antithyroid drugs. These TCRs come from a female donor with Graves disease. Both conserved end residues are part of each CDR3. D genes are given only for firm matches. Size tells how often a clone was seen (once, few, many) or the class of an expanded clone, and some rows leave it out.

d_call,clone_size,v_call,j_call,cdr3_nt,cdr3_aa
NA,NA,TRBV4-3,TRBJ1-4,TGCGCCAGCAGCCAAGAGCTGCTGACTAATGAAAAACTGTTTTTT,CASSQELLTNEKLFF
TRBD2,many,TRBV2,TRBJ2-5,TGTGCCAGCAGAGGGACTAGCGGCCAAGAGACCCAGTACTTC,CASRGTSGQETQYF
NA,NA,TRBV20-1,TRBJ1-5,TGCAGTGCTAGTGGTCAGCCCCAGCATTTT,CSASGQPQHF
NA,many,TRBV7-9,TRBJ1-2,TGTGCCAGCAGCTCCGGATTCTATGGCTACACCTTC,CASSSGFYGYTF
TRBD1,NA,TRBV6-1,TRBJ2-5,TGTGCCAGCAGGGAGAGAGGGACAGGGAAGAAAGAGACCCAGTACTTC,CASRERGTGKKETQYF
TRBD1,many,TRBV6-1,TRBJ1-5,TGTGCCAGCACCACACAGGGGGCTGCACAGCCCCAGCATTTT,CASTTQGAAQPQHF
TRBD2,many,TRBV24-1,TRBJ2-1,TGTGCCACCAGTCCCATAGCGGGAGTTGGTGAGCAGTTCTTC,CATSPIAGVGEQFF
NA,many,TRBV20-1,TRBJ1-1,TGCAGTGCTAGAGAACAGATGAACACTGAAGCTTTCTTT,CSAREQMNTEAFF
NA,many,TRBV18,TRBJ1-2,TGTGCCAGCTCCCAAGGTATCGGCAACTATGGCTACACCTTC,CASSQGIGNYGYTF
NA,many,TRBV20-1,TRBJ1-1,TGCAGTGCTGGTTCGGGGCCGATTAACACTGAAGCTTTCTTT,CSAGSGPINTEAFF
NA,NA,TRBV4-3,TRBJ2-1,TGCGCCAGCAGCCAAGATGAGGAGGGGAGATTCAATGAGCAGTTCTTC,CASSQDEEGRFNEQFF
NA,few,TRBV27,TRBJ1-1,TGTGCCAGCAGTTTATTGGGGGGATCTATCGGTACTGAAGCTTTCTTT,CASSLLGGSIGTEAFF
NA,NA,TRBV6-1,TRBJ2-5,TGTGCCAGCAGTATACAGGAGCGCCAGTACTTC,CASSIQERQYF
TRBD1,few,TRBV12-3/TRBV12-4,TRBJ1-3,TGTGCCAGCAGCAAACAGGGGGCTGGAAACACCATATATTTT,CASSKQGAGNTIYF
TRBD1,many,TRBV6-1,TRBJ1-5,TGTGCCAGCAGCAGGACAGGGATTAGCAATCAGCCCCAGCATTTT,CASSRTGISNQPQHF
TRBD2,NA,TRBV6-2/TRBV6-3,TRBJ2-7,TGTGCCAGCAGAGTAGCGGGAGTGTGGTACGAGCAGTACTTC,CASRVAGVWYEQYF
NA,NA,TRBV20-1,TRBJ2-5,TGCAGTGCTACAGGACTTATTCAAGAGACCCAGTACTTC,CSATGLIQETQYF
NA,few,TRBV19,TRBJ2-1,TGTGCCAGTACCACAGGGCGTGGGGGCAATGAGCAGTTCTTC,CASTTGRGGNEQFF
NA,many,TRBV5-6,TRBJ1-2,TGTGCCAGCAGCTTGGAAGCACGAGGCTACACCTTC,CASSLEARGYTF
NA,many,TRBV20-1,TRBJ1-2,TGCAGTGCTCGGCAGGGCAGCACTACCAACTATGGCTACACCTTC,CSARQGSTTNYGYTF
TRBD1,many,TRBV12-3/TRBV12-4,TRBJ1-4,TGTGCCAGCAGAAGCCAGACAGGGTATAAGGAAAAACTGTTTTTT,CASRSQTGYKEKLFF
NA,many,TRBV6-1,TRBJ1-1,TGTGCCAGCAGTACCCGGGCTGAGAACACTGAAGCTTTCTTT,CASSTRAENTEAFF
TRBD2,many,TRBV11-3,TRBJ2-5,TGTGCCAGCAGCTTAGATTCCGGACTATCCGGGGGGGAGACCCAGTACTTC,CASSLDSGLSGGETQYF
NA,many,TRBV5-1,TRBJ2-7,TGCGCCAGCAGCTTGGCCGGGGGTTACTACGAGCAGTACTTC,CASSLAGGYYEQYF
TRBD1,NA,TRBV19,TRBJ1-2,TGTGCCAGTAGTAATCCGGGACAGGGCTCCGATGGCTACACCTTC,CASSNPGQGSDGYTF
NA,NA,TRBV28,TRBJ2-1,TGTGCCAGGAACATAGTGGGGGACAACGAATTCTTC,CARNIVGDNEFF
NA,NA,TRBV2,TRBJ1-1,TGTGCCAGCAGGCAAGAAGTGGGACCTGAAGCTTTCTTT,CASRQEVGPEAFF
NA,many,TRBV18,TRBJ1-1,TGTGCCAGCTCAGTCAATATGGGCACTGAAGCTTTCTTT,CASSVNMGTEAFF
NA,many,TRBV3-1,TRBJ2-1,TGTGCCAGCAGCGGGGATCACAATGAGCAGTTCTTC,CASSGDHNEQFF
NA,few,TRBV7-2,TRBJ2-3,TGTGCCAGCAGTCTGGGGGGTATAGATACGCAGTATTTT,CASSLGGIDTQYF
TRBD2,many,TRBV29-1,TRBJ2-7,TGCAGCGTTAGCGGGAGGTCCGACGAGCAGTACTTC,CSVSGRSDEQYF
NA,many,TRBV20-1,TRBJ2-1,TGCAGTGCTACCGATCTAGCGCGAAGCCCCAATGAGCAGTTCTTC,CSATDLARSPNEQFF
NA,NA,TRBV10-1,TRBJ2-2,TGCGCCAGCAGTGAAGACGTCGGGAGCGGCGGGGAGCTGTTTTTT,CASSEDVGSGGELFF
NA,many,TRBV30,TRBJ2-7,TGTGCCTGGAGGTGGGGCCACTACGAGCAGTACTTC,CAWRWGHYEQYF
TRBD1,many,TRBV12-3/TRBV12-4,TRBJ1-5,TGTGCCAGCAGTTACTCACAGGGGGCAGGGCAGCCCCAGCATTTT,CASSYSQGAGQPQHF
TRBD1,many,TRBV7-8,TRBJ1-6,TGTGCCAGCAGCTTATCCGAGGACAGGAAACGTCTCCACTTT,CASSLSEDRKRLHF
TRBD2,many,TRBV7-9,TRBJ2-7,TGTGCCAGCAGCTTAATAGGCGGGAGAGGGGAGCAGTACTTC,CASSLIGGRGEQYF
TRBD2,many,TRBV3-1,TRBJ2-1,TGTGCCAGCAGCCCAGGGCGACTAGCGGGTTACAATGAGCAGTTCTTC,CASSPGRLAGYNEQFF
TRBD2,many,TRBV3-1,TRBJ2-7,TGTGCCAGCAGCCAAGGGACTAGCGGGGGCTACGAGCAGTACTTC,CASSQGTSGGYEQYF
TRBD2,many,TRBV27,TRBJ2-1,TGTGCCAGCAGGACTAGCGGGGGGACCACCGGGCAGTTCTTC,CASRTSGGTTGQFF
TRBD2,many,TRBV28,TRBJ2-3,TGTGCCAGCAGTGCAGGCGGGGGGATGACGGATACGCAGTATTTT,CASSAGGGMTDTQYF
TRBD2,many,TRBV29-1,TRBJ2-1,TGCAGCGTTGATAAGTCTAGCGGGATTGTCGATGAGCAGTTCTTC,CSVDKSSGIVDEQFF
TRBD2,NA,TRBV5-8,TRBJ2-1,TGTGCCAGTAGCTTGAGGCTAGCGGGGGAGCGAGCAAAAAATGAGCAGTTCTTC,CASSLRLAGERAKNEQFF
TRBD2,many,TRBV20-1,TRBJ2-7,TGCAGTGCTAGAGAATTAGCGGGCCGGAGCTCCTACGAGCAGTACTTC,CSARELAGRSSYEQYF
NA,many,TRBV3-1,TRBJ2-7,TGTGCCAGCAGCCAGGGCAGCTTCTCCTACGAGCAGTACTTC,CASSQGSFSYEQYF
TRBD2,many,TRBV3-1,TRBJ2-4,TGTGCCAGCAGCCGGGTCAGGGGTAGCGGGGGGGCCTCGGACATTCAGTACTTC,CASSRVRGSGGASDIQYF
TRBD2,many,TRBV7-2,TRBJ2-1,TGTGCCAGCAGCCCCGTAGCGGGTGCCTACAATGAGCAGTTCTTC,CASSPVAGAYNEQFF
TRBD1,many,TRBV19,TRBJ1-5,TGTGCCAGTACTCGACAGGGCTGGCTGAGCAATCAGCCCCAGCATTTT,CASTRQGWLSNQPQHF
NA,NA,TRBV6-2/TRBV6-3,TRBJ2-2,TGTGCCAGCAGTTACTCGGACAGCACCGGGGAGCTGTTTTTT,CASSYSDSTGELFF
NA,many,TRBV7-3,TRBJ2-1,TGTGCCAGCAGCCTACTGGGTGATGAGCAGTTCTTC,CASSLLGDEQFF
NA,many,TRBV20-1,TRBJ2-5,TGCAGTGCTAAAAAGGGCGGAGAGACCCAGTACTTC,CSAKKGGETQYF